A selection of T cell receptor beta chains follows, all from one sample in a study of blood T cell repertoires in COVID-19. Repertoires were generated with immunoSEQ multiplex PCR, while TCRdb's copy carries only in-frame clones and drops some. The sample contains about 110,000 clones, less than 85% of which appear only once. Sequenced input: peripheral blood. The receptors shown here come from a woman of 80 years or more with acute or convalescent COVID-19. Both conserved end residues are part of each CDR3. The D gene is left open where the match is weak. Size is omitted from some rows. Given values are once, few, many or a class for expanded clones.

D	length	size	V	J	DNA	CDR3
TRBD2	17	-	TRBV18	TRBJ2-1	TGTGCCAGCTCACCCCCGATTGCCGGGACTAGGGACAATGAGCAGTTCTTC	CASSPPIAGTRDNEQFF
-	13	-	TRBV18	TRBJ1-2	TGTGCCAGCTCACCCCAGGGGTACTATGGCTACACCTTC	CASSPQGYYGYTF
TRBD2	17	-	TRBV11-2	TRBJ2-5	TGTGCCAGCAGCCCCCGGCTAGCGGGAGCGGGGCAAGAGACCCAGTACTTC	CASSPRLAGAGQETQYF
TRBD1	15	-	TRBV10-3	TRBJ1-2	TGTGCCATCGGTACGGGACAGGGGGAATCGTATGGCTACACCTTC	CAIGTGQGESYGYTF
TRBD2	15	few	TRBV6-5	TRBJ2-1	TGTGCCAGCAGTTACAGCGGGAGGGCCTATAGTGAGCAGTTCTTC	CASSYSGRAYSEQFF
-	12	-	TRBV23-1	TRBJ2-5	TGCGCCAGCAGTCGACCATATCGAACAGAGTACTTC	CASSRPYRTEYF
TRBD2	15	-	TRBV7-6	TRBJ2-2	TGTGCCAGCAGCTTAGTAGCGGGGGGGCCCGGGGAGCTGTTTTTT	CASSLVAGGPGELFF
-	13	-	TRBV11-2	TRBJ1-1	TGTGCCAGCACCCTACAGGTGAACACTGAAGCTTTCTTT	CASTLQVNTEAFF
TRBD2	15	-	TRBV7-2	TRBJ2-1	TGTGCCAGCAGCTTCGGGAGGCCCACCTACAATGAGCAGTTCTTC	CASSFGRPTYNEQFF
-	13	-	TRBV28	TRBJ1-5	TGTGCCAATGGCGAGGGGGACAATCAGCCCCAGCATTTT	CANGEGDNQPQHF
TRBD2	15	-	TRBV6-1	TRBJ2-1	TGTGCCAGCAGTGAAGGGCTAGCGGGGGTCAATGAGCAGTTCTTC	CASSEGLAGVNEQFF
-	14	-	TRBV2	TRBJ2-7	TGTGCCAGCAGTGCCGGGACTGACCTTTACGAGCAGTACTTC	CASSAGTDLYEQYF
-	13	-	TRBV3-1/TRBV3-2	TRBJ1-5	TGTGCCAGCAGCCAAACACAGGGTCAGACCCAGCATTTT	CASSQTQGQTQHF
TRBD1	13	-	TRBV29-1	TRBJ2-7	TGCAGCGTTGGCCGGGACAGGGGCCACGAGCAGTACTTC	CSVGRDRGHEQYF
-	14	-	TRBV7-6	TRBJ1-5	TGTGCCAGCAGCGCGGAGGGGGGGCGGCAGCCCCAGCATTTT	CASSAEGGRQPQHF
-	10	-	TRBV20-1	TRBJ1-1	TGCAGTGCGAACAAAGATGGAGCTTTCTTT	CSANKDGAFF
TRBD2	14	-	TRBV11-2	TRBJ2-3	TGTGCCAGCAGTACTAGCGGGGTCTACTTTGCGCAGTATTTT	CASSTSGVYFAQYF
-	14	-	TRBV27	TRBJ1-6	TGTGCCAGCAGTTTACAGACGGGGAATTCACCCCTCCACTTT	CASSLQTGNSPLHF
TRBD2	19	-	TRBV14	TRBJ2-5	TGTGCCAGCAGCCCCCAGGGATCCCCCACTAGCGCCCAGCCGGAGACCCAGTACTTC	CASSPQGSPTSAQPETQYF
-	12	-	TRBV6-5	TRBJ1-3	TGTGCCAGTGCACTCTCTGGAAACACCATATATTTT	CASALSGNTIYF
-	15	-	TRBV7-2	TRBJ1-5	TGTGCCAGCAGCTTGGGATACAGGAGCGGGCAGCCCCAGCATTTT	CASSLGYRSGQPQHF
-	15	-	TRBV6-5	TRBJ1-6	TGTGCCAGCAGTTACGTGCAGGCTTATAATTCACCCCTCCACTTT	CASSYVQAYNSPLHF
TRBD1	14	-	TRBV25-1	TRBJ1-6	TGTGCCAGCAGTGAAAGGACAGGGAGTTCACCCCTCCACTTT	CASSERTGSSPLHF
TRBD1	13	-	TRBV3-1/TRBV3-2	TRBJ2-3	TGTGCCAGCAGACGGACAGGGACAGATACGCAGTATTTT	CASRRTGTDTQYF
-	14	-	TRBV29-1	TRBJ1-1	TGCAGCGTTTGGGAGGGTAATCGGAACACTGAAGCTTTCTTT	CSVWEGNRNTEAFF
-	12	-	TRBV3-1/TRBV3-2	TRBJ1-2	TGTGCCAGCAGCCAAGGGGAGTCGGCGGGGACCTTC	CASSQGESAGTF
-	15	-	TRBV2	TRBJ2-5	TGTGCCAGCAGGACGGGACTGGGACGGAGTGGGACCCAGTACTTC	CASRTGLGRSGTQYF
TRBD1	14	-	TRBV19	TRBJ1-6	TGTGCCAGTAGCAACAGGGGGGGTAATTCACCCCTCCACTTT	CASSNRGGNSPLHF
TRBD1	14	-	TRBV5-1	TRBJ2-5	TGCGCCAGCAGCTGGGTGGACAGGGTTAAGACCCAGTACTTC	CASSWVDRVKTQYF
TRBD2	17	-	TRBV10-1	TRBJ2-3	TGCGCCAGCAGTTTACTAGCGGGGGCCTCGCGAAGGGATACGCAGTATTTT	CASSLLAGASRRDTQYF
-	15	-	TRBV5-6	TRBJ1-4	TGTGCCAGCAGCACTATGGAGGGGTCTATTAAAAAACTGTTTTTT	CASSTMEGSIKKLFF
TRBD2	17	-	TRBV28	TRBJ2-3	TGTGCCAGCAGTTTTCAGGCTAGCGGGAGGGGTAGGGATACGCAGTATTTT	CASSFQASGRGRDTQYF
TRBD2	12	-	TRBV30	TRBJ2-5	TGTGCCTGGACGTTGGGGGGGGAGACCCAGTACTTC	CAWTLGGETQYF
TRBD1	13	few	TRBV10-2	TRBJ2-5	TGCGCCAGCAGGGGACAGGAGACAGAGACCCAGTACTTC	CASRGQETETQYF
-	12	-	TRBV6-5	TRBJ1-2	TGTGCCAGCATCTTGGCAGGGGTAGGCTACACCTTC	CASILAGVGYTF
TRBD1	18	few	TRBV7-2	TRBJ1-6	TGTGCCAGCAGGCCATCCAGCAGGGGGCTCGTAAATAATTCACCCCTCCACTTT	CASRPSSRGLVNNSPLHF
TRBD2	15	once	TRBV28	TRBJ2-5	TGTGCCAGCAGTTTCCCCCCCGGGACTAGCGGGAGGCCGGACTTC	CASSFPPGTSGRPDF
TRBD2	14	-	TRBV6-5	TRBJ2-7	TGTGCCAGCAGCGGACTAGCGGACTCCTACGAGCAGTACTTC	CASSGLADSYEQYF
TRBD1	13	few	TRBV7-2	TRBJ1-2	TGTGCCAGCAGCTTAAACCGCGGGGGACAGGCCACCTTC	CASSLNRGGQATF
TRBD1	15	-	TRBV5-1	TRBJ1-2	TGCGCCAGTAGCTTGCTACAGGGGGCTTTTAATGGCTACACCTTC	CASSLLQGAFNGYTF
-	13	-	TRBV11-2	TRBJ2-7	TGTGCCAGCAGCTTAGGACTACCCTACGAGCAGTACTTC	CASSLGLPYEQYF
TRBD1	14	-	TRBV27	TRBJ1-2	TGTGCCAGCAGTCACGACAGGGGGGAAGGCGGCTACACCTTC	CASSHDRGEGGYTF
-	18	-	TRBV5-4	TRBJ2-6	TGTGCCAGCAGCTTGGTACGGGAATCTCGCTCTGGGGCCAACGTCCTGACTTTC	CASSLVRESRSGANVLTF
TRBD1	17	-	TRBV5-1	TRBJ1-2	TGCGCCAGCAGCCTAGGGAACAGGGGCCCTACTAACTATGGCTACACCTTC	CASSLGNRGPTNYGYTF
TRBD1	16	-	TRBV7-2	TRBJ1-6	TGTGCCAGCAGCATAACCGGGACAGGGTATAATTCACCCCTCCACTTT	CASSITGTGYNSPLHF
-	15	-	TRBV7-2	TRBJ2-5	TGTGCCAGCAGCCCCCGGGGAGGGGGCCAAGAGACCCAGTACTTC	CASSPRGGGQETQYF
-	13	-	TRBV5-1	TRBJ2-5	TGCGCCAGCAGCGGACTTCCCCAAGAGACCCAGTACTTC	CASSGLPQETQYF
-	16	once	TRBV29-1	TRBJ1-5	TGCAGCGCTACTCCCGGGGTACTGTATAGCAATCAGCCCCAGCATTTT	CSATPGVLYSNQPQHF
-	13	-	TRBV10-3	TRBJ1-3	TGTGCCATGGGCGGGAGCTCTGGAAACACCATATATTTT	CAMGGSSGNTIYF
TRBD1	16	-	TRBV2	TRBJ1-1	TGTGCCAGTTCGACAGGGGGGGCTCCTATGAACACTGAAGCTTTCTTT	CASSTGGAPMNTEAFF
TRBD1	13	-	TRBV19	TRBJ1-5	TGTGCCAGTAGTGAGACAGGGCACCAGCCCCAGCATTTT	CASSETGHQPQHF
-	16	-	TRBV28	TRBJ2-1	TGTGCCAGCAGTCCTCTCCAGGCGCCAATTAACAATGAGCAGTTCTTC	CASSPLQAPINNEQFF
TRBD1	15	-	TRBV27	TRBJ2-7	TGTGCCAGCAGTTTCCGCGGGACAGGGGACTACGAGCAGTACTTC	CASSFRGTGDYEQYF